Listed below are T cell receptor beta chains from one sample, sequenced in a study of T cells in Graves' hyperthyroidism and ophthalmopathy. TCRdb itself ran the multiplex PCR reads through MiXCR, one entry per CDR3 protein. The sample lists hundreds of thousands of distinct CDR3 sequences; 15% to 20% were seen once. Sequenced input: blood. These receptors originate from a woman aged 30 to 39 with Graves' hyperthyroidism. The CDR3 runs from the conserved cysteine through the conserved F or W. The D gene is left open where the match is weak. Only part of the rows carry a size: once, few, many, or a class if the clone is expanded.

cdr3_length	v_call	clone_size	d_call	j_call	cdr3_aa	cdr3_nt
15	TRBV18	few	TRBD2	TRBJ2-1	CASSPPTSGDNEQFF	TGTGCCAGCTCACCACCGACTAGCGGGGACAATGAGCAGTTCTTC
13	TRBV30	many	-	TRBJ2-5	CAWSVTDPETQYF	TGTGCCTGGAGTGTAACGGACCCAGAGACCCAGTACTTC
15	TRBV20-1	few	-	TRBJ2-5	CSARARADVQETQYF	TGCAGTGCTAGGGCTCGAGCGGACGTACAAGAGACCCAGTACTTC
12	TRBV20-1	many	-	TRBJ2-2	CSAREGLGELFF	TGCAGTGCTAGAGAGGGTCTCGGGGAGCTGTTTTTT
16	TRBV10-1	-	-	TRBJ2-4	CASSKRVEPQDNIQYF	TGCGCCAGCAGCAAGAGGGTCGAGCCCCAAGATAACATTCAGTACTTC
13	TRBV12-3/TRBV12-4	many	TRBD2	TRBJ2-4	CASSPGLKNIQYF	TGTGCCAGCAGTCCGGGACTAAAAAACATTCAGTACTTC
11	TRBV2	few	-	TRBJ2-2	CASSEDGELFF	TGTGCCAGCAGTGAAGACGGGGAGCTGTTTTTT
13	TRBV6-1	many	-	TRBJ1-3	CASRRTGGNTIYF	TGTGCCAGCAGACGAACGGGGGGAAACACCATATATTTT
15	TRBV9	few	-	TRBJ1-1	CASSVRPEGRTEAFF	TGTGCCAGCAGCGTCCGCCCGGAGGGGCGCACTGAAGCTTTCTTT
13	TRBV13	many	-	TRBJ1-3	CASSRSRINTIYF	TGTGCCAGCAGCCGCTCGCGGATAAACACCATATATTTT
15	TRBV24-1	-	-	TRBJ2-5	CATSDSRGFQETQYF	TGTGCCACCAGTGATTCCCGGGGGTTCCAAGAGACCCAGTACTTC
15	TRBV3-1	many	-	TRBJ2-1	CASSQLGGRRNEQFF	TGTGCCAGCAGCCAACTGGGGGGCCGCCGCAATGAGCAGTTCTTC
14	TRBV20-1	many	-	TRBJ1-1	CSAFLDTLNTEAFF	TGCAGTGCTTTTTTGGACACTTTGAACACTGAAGCTTTCTTT
15	TRBV7-2	once	-	TRBJ1-1	CASSLGPRTNTEAFF	TGTGCCAGCAGCTTAGGTCCTCGGACGAACACTGAAGCTTTCTTT
17	TRBV15	many	-	TRBJ1-1	CATSRVGPWGRNTEAFF	TGTGCCACCAGCAGAGTGGGGCCCTGGGGCAGGAACACTGAAGCTTTCTTT
12	TRBV13	many	-	TRBJ2-5	CASSSNAETQYF	TGTGCCAGCAGCTCCAATGCAGAGACCCAGTACTTC
14	TRBV11-2	many	-	TRBJ2-1	CASSLDSWSNEQFF	TGTGCCAGCAGCTTAGATTCCTGGAGCAATGAGCAGTTCTTC
12	TRBV6-1	many	-	TRBJ1-1	CASSEWNTEAFF	TGTGCCAGCAGTGAATGGAACACTGAAGCTTTCTTT
17	TRBV10-3	-	TRBD1	TRBJ1-3	CAISGSSGQGIGNTIYF	TGTGCCATCAGCGGGTCCTCGGGACAGGGTATTGGAAACACCATATATTTT